This T cell receptor beta chain was profiled in a study of cytomegalovirus exposure and HLA in healthy donors. The germline V and J ends were trimmed by 5 bases and 6 bases, with 19 bases remaining between them. CDR3 length equals 15 residues. Germline CDR1 SGHTA, CDR2 FQGNSA. This PCR relied on a set of 60 Vbeta primers and 13 Jbeta primers. Profiled with immunoSEQ multiplex PCR; TCRdb holds only in-frame clones, not every one. In the table there are approximately 130,000 clones, under 85% of which are singletons. Study findings and constraints: Analyses of presence/absence relied on an assumption of roughly uniform sequencing depth across donors. Reports state that TCR beta sequences accurately predicted most subjects' HLA-A and HLA-B alleles. Some highly shared sequence variants likely arose as a pipeline artifact.

With respect to this clone: Its antigen is unknown.

This chain joins TRBV7-2 and TRBJ1-1; D unclear. The clonotype originates from a boy aged 10-17 years in good health and CMV-seronegative. Sequenced: PBMCs. CDR3 amino acids: CASSPSLAPRAEAFF. The CDR3 coding sequence is TGTGCCAGCAGCCCTTCCCTGGCACCTAGAGCTGAAGCTTTCTTT.